This TCR beta chain was sequenced in a study of T cells in Graves' hyperthyroidism and ophthalmopathy. This clonotype has ten or more counts. The antigen is not known. Template material for amplifying TCR beta CDR3 regions consisted of RNA transcripts. First-round RT-PCR targeting the TCR CDR3 was performed with the HTBI primer set. TCRdb ran MiXCR on the multiplex PCR reads and lists one entry per CDR3 protein. The sample comprises around 480,000 distinct CDR3 sequences, around 15% of which are singletons, and roughly 17% rests with the top ten. Study results and caveats: Ophthalmopathy cases were set apart from stable hyperthyroidism by a 13 V-J model.

There are 11 residues in the CDR3. CDR1 is GTSNPN and CDR2 is SVGIG in the germline V gene (reference sequence). V lost 3 bases and J lost 9, with 9 bases in between. The authors deemed Graves' hyperthyroidism stable absent ophthalmopathy progression within 18 months. Sequenced: blood. The sequence derives from a woman younger than 35 with Graves' hyperthyroidism. The chain recombines TRBV30 with TRBJ2-1, with D uncertain. CDR3 sequence reads: CAWSAQFEQFF. As DNA, the CDR3 is TGTGCCTGGAGCGCTCAATTTGAGCAGTTCTTC.